What follows are 18 T cell receptor beta chains derived from one specimen sequenced in a study of post-analysis software for immune sequencing data. Study-wide results and limits: Five TRBV segments, TRBV5-6, TRBV5-1 and TRBV20-1 among them, were found more frequent in patients than controls.

Their specific antigens are unknown. Prepared TCR beta cDNA libraries contained unique molecular identifiers. One entry per CDR3 protein results from TCRdb running MiXCR on the PCR reads. The table shows around 700,000 distinct CDR3 sequences, with 59% occurring only once. Sequencing was carried out using blood. These receptors came from a girl between 2 and 10 years old with multiple sclerosis.

The chain couples TRBV9 to TRBJ2-5, with D possibly TRBD1 on 6 matching bases. CDR3 length equals 19 residues. The V gene lost 2 bases and the J gene lost 4 bases, with 27 bases spanning the gap. Looked up from germline, CDR1 is SGDLS and CDR2 is YYNGEE. The CDR3 nucleotides read TGTGCCAGCAGCGTTTATGTTCATCGTGGGGGCGCCTTGGGAGAGACCCAGTACTTC. Its translation is CASSVYVHRGGALGETQYF.

This rearrangement joins TRBV12-3 or TRBV12-4 to TRBJ1-2, with 7 nucleotides matching TRBD1. The CDR3 totals 13 residues. V shed 6 bases, J shed 7 bases, and the junction held 8 bases outside the gene matches. The CDR3 region has the DNA TGTGCCAGCAGCCTAAAGGGGGCTCGTGGCTACACCTTC. This codes for CASSLKGARGYTF.

The J gene is TRBJ2-6, the V gene TRBV10-3, with TRBD2 matching 10 bases. The trim removed 4 bases at V and 1 base at J, leaving 4 bases unmatched. The CDR3 contains 17 residues. Germline V lookup: CDR1 ENHRY, CDR2 SYGVKD. The CDR3 bases are TGTGCCATCAGTGGTAGCGGGGGGCCGTCTGGGGCCAACGTCCTGACTTTC. Translation gives CAISGSGGPSGANVLTF.

This clonotype was counted only a few times. This chain uses TRBV10-2 with TRBJ2-7, with a weak D call TRBD1 (5 bases). Gene TRBJ2-5 matches the end of the DNA better, so the J call may be wrong. The CDR3 loop spans 17 amino acids. The germline CDR1 and CDR2 sequences are WSHSY and SAAADI. The CDR3 nucleotides are TGCGCCAGCAGTGACCTTGATCAGGGTACCGCCTTAGAGACCCAGTACTTC. Residues: CASSDLDQGTALETQYF.

This chain links TRBV11-2 with TRBJ2-7; D is unclear. Trimming removed 3 bases at V and 5 bases at J, with 5 bases between. Germline loops: CDR1 SGHAT, CDR2 FQNNGV. The CDR3 is 11 residues long. This CDR3 reads CASSFLNEQYF. CDR3 nucleotide sequence: TGTGCCAGCAGCTTTCTTAACGAGCAGTACTTC.

The chain is built from TRBV11-3 and TRBJ1-2; the D gene is possibly TRBD1 (5 bases). V was shortened by 0 bases and J by 3 bases, with 14 bases between the two germline ends. CDR1 is SGHNT, CDR2 YENEEA, per germline. There are 16 residues in the CDR3. The DNA of the CDR3 is TGTGCCAGCAGCTTAGATGGCGGGGCGCCTCACTATGGCTACACCTTC. Translation gives CASSLDGGAPHYGYTF.

Details on this clonotype: At one of its ends the junction is not consistent with the germline gene, which may arise from a read error. The V call is TRBV20-1, the J call TRBJ2-5; TRBD2 agrees at 8 bases. The CDR3 has 15 residues. Germline assignment: CDR1 DFQATT and CDR2 SNEGSKA (reference sequence). The CDR3 reads CSASPAGAVQGTQYF. The CDR3 nucleotides are TGCAGTGCTAGCCCAGCGGGAGCTGTCCAAGGGACCCAGTACTTC.

This clonotype occurred once. This sequence joins TRBV6-5 and TRBJ2-1, with 8 bases aligning to TRBD2. The ends lost 6 bases at V and 4 bases at J; junction bases unmatched: 11. Per germline, CDR1 MNHEY and CDR2 SVGAGI. CDR3 length: 16 amino acids. The CDR3 region is CASRFGLAGNYNEQFF. CDR3 DNA: TGTGCCAGCAGGTTTGGTTTAGCGGGAAATTACAATGAGCAGTTCTTC.

The CDR3 region is CASSLSTRGTYNEQFF. DNA of the CDR3: TGTGCCAGCAGTTTAAGTACCAGGGGGACCTACAATGAGCAGTTCTTC. The V gene is TRBV28, the J gene TRBJ2-1; 7 bases are a match to TRBD1. Unmatched junction bases numbered 6, after V lost 2 bases and J lost 2 bases. In germline, CDR1 is MDHEN, CDR2 SYDVKM. The CDR3 is 16 residues long.

The chain links TRBV7-3 to TRBJ2-3; 11 bases align to TRBD2. The CDR3 runs 15 residues. V trimming: 3 bases; J trimming: 5 bases; junction bases outside the gene matches: 4. The germline V gene encodes CDR1 SGHTA and CDR2 FQGTGA. CDR3 in DNA: TGTGCCAGCAGCTTTAGCGGGAGGGCGGGAGATACGCAGTATTTT. It codes for CASSFSGRAGDTQYF.

CDR3 sequence reads: CASSRVQGEGETQYF. The CDR3 DNA sequence: TGTGCCAGCAGCCGGGTACAGGGTGAAGGAGAGACCCAGTACTTC. The chain couples TRBV7-9 to TRBJ2-5; a possible D gene is TRBD1 (6 bases). The germline V and J ends were trimmed by 5 bases and 4 bases, with 17 bases remaining between them. The germline V gene has CDR1 SEHNR and CDR2 FQNEAQ (reference sequence). CDR3 length equals 15 residues. Together with reference TRBV7-9 and TRBJ2-5, the CDR3 gives the full variable domain: DTGVSQNPRHKITKRGQNVTFRCDPISEHNRLYWYRQTLGQGPEFLTYFQNEAQLEKSRLLSDRFSAERPKGSFSTLEIQRTEQGDSAMYLCASSRVQGEGETQYFGPGTRLLVL.

This clonotype was seen only a few times. The gene calls are TRBV12-3 or TRBV12-4 and TRBJ1-2; 8 nucleotides match TRBD1. The CDR3 is 12 residues long. V lost 7 bases, J lost 6 bases, and 4 bases stayed unmatched. The CDR3 protein is CASNQGADGYTF. CDR3 in DNA: TGTGCCAGCAACCAGGGGGCGGATGGCTACACCTTC.

This clonotype was observed a few times. V usage is TRBV7-6 and J usage is TRBJ2-7; 7 nucleotides align to TRBD2. The V gene end was trimmed by 4 bases and the J gene end by 4 bases; junction bases not matched to a gene: 10. Germline lookup yields CDR1 SGHVS and CDR2 FNYEAQ. The CDR3 covers 15 residues. The chain's CDR3 is CASSSAGGSGYEQYF. As DNA, the CDR3 is TGTGCCAGCAGCTCCGCGGGCGGGAGTGGTTACGAGCAGTACTTC.

This chain links TRBV10-3 with TRBJ1-1; no reliable D call. Trimming cost V 5 bases and J 5 bases, with 21 bases left between them. Germline V gives CDR1 ENHRY, CDR2 SYGVKD. This CDR3 is built from 16 residues. CDR3: CAISSIPGGSRTEAFF. Written as DNA, the CDR3 is TGTGCCATCAGTTCGATCCCGGGAGGGTCGAGGACTGAAGCTTTCTTT.

The chain is built from TRBV15 and TRBJ2-1, with a weak D call TRBD2 (6 bases). The V gene's germline CDR1 is LNHNV and CDR2 YYDKDF (reference sequence). The CDR3 is 15 residues long. The germline V and J ends were trimmed by 8 bases and 2 bases, with 16 bases remaining between them. DNA for the CDR3: TGTGCCACCGAAAACGGGAGCCCTCCCTACAATGAGCAGTTCTTC. It encodes CATENGSPPYNEQFF.

The chain carries TRBV3-1 and TRBJ1-2; D not resolved. Germline values: CDR1 LGHDT, CDR2 YNNKEL (reference sequence). The CDR3 runs to 13 residues. Deletions cut 4 bases from V and 2 bases from J, with 8 bases between. CDR3 region: CASSLRSNYGYTF. The CDR3 DNA reads as TGTGCCAGCAGCCTCCGTTCCAACTATGGCTACACCTTC.

The chain recombines TRBV20-1 with TRBJ2-1, with TRBD2 as a possible D gene (6 bases). V was cut by 3 bases and J by 7 bases, with 16 bases left in between. Germline V gene sequence: CDR1 DFQATT, CDR2 SNEGSKA (reference sequence). The CDR3 is 14 residues long. CDR3 nucleotides: TGCAGTGCTAGTCCCCCCGCGACTAGGAATGAGCAGTTCTTC. Amino acid sequence: CSASPPATRNEQFF.

This rearrangement joins TRBV7-9 to TRBJ2-5; D is uncertain. V was shortened by 5 bases and J by 4 bases, with 23 bases between the two germline ends. The CDR3 is 17 amino acids. Germline lookup yields CDR1 SEHNR and CDR2 FQNEAQ (reference sequence). CDR3 DNA: TGTGCCAGCAGCCCCCCGACTGGCAGTCTCGCGGTAGAGACCCAGTACTTC. Amino acid sequence: CASSPPTGSLAVETQYF.